This TCR beta chain came from a study of blood T cell repertoires in COVID-19. Study context: Spain, Italy and the United States supplied samples that represented acute and convalescent COVID-19.

Participant-reported clinical history was the basis for cohort assignment. Two negative PCRs, clearance, or symptom resolution had been documented for recovered Cohort 3 donors. The germline V gene has CDR1 SGHTA and CDR2 FQGTGA. Germline trimming cut 4 bases from V and 2 bases from J; bases unmatched to any gene: 2. This CDR3 contains 15 residues. As handled by the study authors: Estimation of nucleated cell counts relied on the amplification of reference gene primers. Assay used: immunoSEQ multiplex PCR; TCRdb lists only in-frame clones, some missing. V, J and clone size reflect that table, while D and trimming were determined from the DNA. The sample holds approximately 200,000 clones, roughly 82% seen once.

The sample comprised PBMCs or T cells enriched from blood (not recorded which). The receptor comes from a middle-aged man who had recovered from COVID-19. The genes are TRBV7-3 and TRBJ2-6, with 7 bases fitting TRBD1. The CDR3 DNA reads TGTGCCAGCAGCTCTGGACAGGCTGGGGCCAACGTCCTGACTTTC. As protein: CASSSGQAGANVLTF.